This T cell receptor beta chain was found in a study of shared clonotypes between healthy human individuals. Notes on the study in general: In general, naive subsets displayed greater estimated richness than memory subsets did. An expected dependence of interdonor clonotype sharing on sequencing depth was noted.

Germline CDR1 reads SQVTM; CDR2 reads ANQGSEA. V shed 3 bases, J shed 0 bases, and the junction held 1 base outside the gene matches. The CDR3 has 14 residues. A remark on this clone: Antigen specificity is unknown. The sample has other DNA sequences that encode this CDR3 too.

Each replicate PCR on the sorted subsets used 200 to 250 ng DNA (around 31,000 T cell genomes). Generated by immunoSEQ multiplex PCR, the TCRdb table keeps only in-frame clones and is missing some. The sample consists of roughly 2.2 million clones, roughly 92% of them appearing once. The specimen was naive CD4+ T cells from PBMCs. Subset meaning: CD45RA+ positively selected. The rearrangement links TRBV29-1 to TRBJ2-1; 8 positions agree with TRBD2. This TCR came from a man younger than 30 in good health. Some clones in this sample may be carry-over from other donors' samples. CDR3 nucleotide sequence: TGCAGCGTTGAGAGCGGGAGCTCCTACAATGAGCAGTTCTTC. Translation gives CSVESGSSYNEQFF.